This section outlines one T cell receptor (beta chain) sequence together with its context. Its target is unknown. Each contributor possessed a minimum of one pre-ART and a minimum of two post-ART PBMC samples. Sequencing used immunoSEQ v3.0 at survey level. Measured with immunoSEQ multiplex PCR; TCRdb has only the in-frame clones, and not every one. The repertoire includes under 45,000 clones, 85% of them detected once, and about 6% sits in the top ten. In germline, CDR1 is LGHNT, CDR2 FRNRAP. This CDR3 has 19 residues. Losses at the gene ends were 3 bases for V and 4 bases for J; bases not matched to a gene: 16. This entry is derived from a study of long-term antiretroviral therapy in people with HIV. Findings and caveats of the study: Blood collection from the mid-2000s to the late 2010s possibly occurred under older ART regimens. Post-ART diversity increased but stayed below transplant donor controls. The range of CDR3 lengths in HIV repertoires proved narrower than that found in controls.

The chain links TRBV12-5 to TRBJ2-3, with 10 nucleotides matching TRBD2. Sequenced material: unsorted PBMCs, taken 3.1 years after starting antiretroviral therapy. The sequence came from a woman aged 45-59 years with HIV. CDR3 nucleotide sequence: TGTGCTAGTGGTTTAAAAAACAGCGGGGGGGCAAAAGTGGCAGATACGCAGTATTTT. Translating it yields CASGLKNSGGAKVADTQYF.